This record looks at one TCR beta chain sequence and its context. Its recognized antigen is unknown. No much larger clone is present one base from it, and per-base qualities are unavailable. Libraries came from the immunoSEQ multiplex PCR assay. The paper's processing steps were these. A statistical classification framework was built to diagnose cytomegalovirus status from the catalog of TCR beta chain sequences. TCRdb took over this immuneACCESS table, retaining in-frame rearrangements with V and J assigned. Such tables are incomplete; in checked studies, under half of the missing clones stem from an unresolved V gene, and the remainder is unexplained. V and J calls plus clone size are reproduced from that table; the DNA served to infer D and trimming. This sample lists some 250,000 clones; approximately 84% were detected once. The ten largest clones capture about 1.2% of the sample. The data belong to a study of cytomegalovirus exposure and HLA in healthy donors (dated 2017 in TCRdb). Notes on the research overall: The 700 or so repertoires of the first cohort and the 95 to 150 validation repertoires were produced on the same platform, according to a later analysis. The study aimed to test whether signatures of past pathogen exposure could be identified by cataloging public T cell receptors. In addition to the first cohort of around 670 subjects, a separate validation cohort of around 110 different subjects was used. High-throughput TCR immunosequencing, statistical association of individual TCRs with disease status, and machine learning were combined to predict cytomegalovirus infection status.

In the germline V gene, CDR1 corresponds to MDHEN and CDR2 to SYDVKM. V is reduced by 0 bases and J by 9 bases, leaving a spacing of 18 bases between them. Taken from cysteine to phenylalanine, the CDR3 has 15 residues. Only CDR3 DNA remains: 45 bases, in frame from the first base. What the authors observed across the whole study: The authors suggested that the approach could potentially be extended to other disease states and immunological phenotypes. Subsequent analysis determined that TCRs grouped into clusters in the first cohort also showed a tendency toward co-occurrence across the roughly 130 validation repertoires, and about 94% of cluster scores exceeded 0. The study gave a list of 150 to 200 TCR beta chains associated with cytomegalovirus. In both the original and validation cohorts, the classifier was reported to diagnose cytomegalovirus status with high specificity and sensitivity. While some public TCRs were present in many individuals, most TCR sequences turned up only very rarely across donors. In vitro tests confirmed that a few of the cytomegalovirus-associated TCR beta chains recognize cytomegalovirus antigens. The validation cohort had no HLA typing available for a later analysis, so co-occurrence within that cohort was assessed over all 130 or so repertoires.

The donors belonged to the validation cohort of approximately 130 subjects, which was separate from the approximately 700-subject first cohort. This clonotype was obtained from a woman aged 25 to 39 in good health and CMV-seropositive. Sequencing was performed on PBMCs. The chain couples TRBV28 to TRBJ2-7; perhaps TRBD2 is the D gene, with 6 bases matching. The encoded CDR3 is CASSLWGLLPRGQYF. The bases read TGTGCCAGCAGTTTATGGGGACTCCTGCCGCGCGGGCAGTACTTC.